Shown below are 23 T cell receptor beta chains from a single sample sequenced in a study of blood T cells in healthy people across ages. Through a sample-barcoded 5' primer and a J-beta primer mix, a second PCR was run for 7 to 11 cycles. TCRdb recomputed calls from the 5' RACE reads with MiXCR, one row per CDR3 protein. The sample shows 1.5 million to 1.9 million distinct CDR3 sequences, approximately 39% of them seen only once. The sequencing sample was made of blood. Receptors were obtained from a woman aged 18 to 35 in good health.

The sample holds a few counts of this clonotype. A single base separates this from a much larger clone, so it may be a read error. The J gene is TRBJ2-1, the V gene TRBV27; D remains unclear. Germline V CDR1 and CDR2: MNHEY, SMNVEV (reference sequence). The CDR3 runs 13 residues. CDR3 sequence reads: CASSLSGYNERFF. CDR3 nucleotides: TGTGCCAGCAGTTTATCAGGCTACAATGAGCGGTTCTTC.

On this clonotype itself: The germline gene is not matched at one end of the junction; a read error may be the cause. This chain connects TRBV7-2 to TRBJ2-1; 10 nucleotides line up with TRBD2. The CDR3 extends over 19 amino acids. Per germline, CDR1 SGHTA and CDR2 FQGNSA. This CDR3 is CASSSPGTSASISYNELFF. In DNA, the CDR3 is TGTGCCAGCAGCTCTCCCGGGACTAGCGCGAGTATCTCCTACAATGAGCTGTTCTTC.

J is TRBJ2-7 and V is TRBV7-2; 7 positions agree with TRBD1. The trim removed 4 bases at V and 5 bases at J, leaving 14 bases unmatched. In germline, CDR1 is SGHTA, CDR2 FQGNSA. This CDR3 spans 16 amino acids. DNA for the CDR3: TGTGCCAGCAGCTACTCCGCCGGGACAGCCTTCGACGAGCAGTACTTC. It codes for CASSYSAGTAFDEQYF.

This clonotype was found many times. This chain connects TRBV5-1 to TRBJ2-7; D unresolved. The germline V and J ends were trimmed by 0 bases and 0 bases, with 10 bases remaining between them. The CDR3 has 15 residues. Germline V CDR1 and CDR2: SGHRS, YFSETQ. CDR3 residues: CASSLAEVGSYEQYF. CDR3 in DNA: TGCGCCAGCAGCTTGGCCGAAGTAGGCTCCTACGAGCAGTACTTC.

This rearrangement joins TRBV2 to TRBJ2-7, with TRBD2 matching 7 bases. The end of the DNA is better explained by TRBJ2-5, so the J call may be wrong. Germline CDR1 is SNHLY and CDR2 is FYNNEI. This CDR3 is 14 amino acids long. CDR3 residues: CANDQGLHGETQYF. Here the CDR3 DNA reads TGTGCCAACGACCAGGGACTACATGGAGAGACCCAGTACTTC.

Only a few counts were recorded for this clonotype. J is TRBJ1-1 and V is TRBV10-3, with TRBD1 matching over 9 bases. Trimming took 3 bases from V and 0 from J; bases not matched to a gene: 8. The germline CDR1 and CDR2 sequences are ENHRY and SYGVKD. This CDR3 region has 17 residues. CDR3 nucleotide sequence: TGTGCCATCAGTGAATCGGGACAGGGCATATTGAACACTGAAGCTTTCTTT. Its protein is CAISESGQGILNTEAFF.

The table lists this clonotype with many counts. The chain uses TRBV20-1 and TRBJ1-2, with D hard to call. Trimming took off 8 bases at V and 8 bases at J, with 21 bases between the two ends. This CDR3 has 13 amino acids. Germline CDR1 is DFQATT and CDR2 is SNEGSKA (reference sequence). CDR3 coding DNA: TGCAGTTATCCCCTGAAGCCCGGCTACGGCTACACCTTC. Amino acids: CSYPLKPGYGYTF.

The chain links TRBV4-3 to TRBJ1-2; D is perhaps TRBD1 (6 bases). Per the germline V gene, CDR1 is LGHNA and CDR2 is YSLEER. The CDR3 loop spans 16 amino acids. The ends were cut back, 0 bases at V and 5 bases at J, with 16 bases in the middle. The DNA of the CDR3 is TGCGCCAGCAGCCAAGACCGGACAGCGACTCTATATGGCTACACCTTC. Translation gives CASSQDRTATLYGYTF.

This clonotype was detected only a few times. This sequence joins TRBV25-1 and TRBJ2-1; 14 bases line up with TRBD2. The CDR3 has 20 residues. CDR1 and CDR2 (germline): MGHDK, SYGVNS. J lost 2 bases, V lost 4 bases, and 13 bases had no gene match. The CDR3 DNA follows: TGTGCCAGCAGTGCATCGGCGGGACTAGCGGGAGCAGGAACCTACAATGAGCAGTTCTTC. It yields the protein CASSASAGLAGAGTYNEQFF.

In its sample, this clonotype was seen once. The chain couples TRBV20-1 to TRBJ1-5, with 9 bases that match TRBD1. CDR1 DFQATT and CDR2 SNEGSKA come from the germline V gene (reference sequence). The CDR3 is made up of 17 amino acids. V lost 0 bases to trimming and J lost 4 bases; unmatched junction nucleotides: 10. The CDR3 nucleotides read TGCAGTGCTAGAGATCAAAGAGGGACAGGGCTGAATCAGCCCCAGCATTTT. Amino acids: CSARDQRGTGLNQPQHF.

V is TRBV15 and J is TRBJ1-1; D uncertain. Germline-derived CDR1 and CDR2 are LNHNV and YYDKDF (reference sequence). Trimming shortened V by 1 base and J by 7 bases, and 10 bases separated the two germline ends. The CDR3 is made up of 13 amino acids. CDR3 nucleotides: TGTGCCACCAGCAGAGGATTAGGAGGTGAAGCTTTCTTT. Encoded protein: CATSRGLGGEAFF.

This chain links TRBV4-3 with TRBJ2-2; 13 nucleotides line up with TRBD2. The J segment lost 2 bases and the V segment lost 0 bases, leaving 6 bases of the junction unmatched. The CDR3 is 19 amino acids. Per germline, CDR1 LGHNA and CDR2 YSLEER. The CDR3 sequence is CASSQDLTSGGRNTGELFF. CDR3 DNA sequence: TGCGCCAGCAGCCAAGATCTGACTAGCGGGGGGCGAAACACCGGGGAGCTGTTTTTT.

This chain uses TRBV27 with TRBJ1-1; tentative D call: TRBD1 (5 bases). The CDR3 totals 15 residues. Germline CDR1 is MNHEY and CDR2 is SMNVEV (reference sequence). V lost 3 bases, J lost 0 bases, and 11 bases lay in between. The CDR3 is CASSFGDFLNTEAFF. DNA of the CDR3: TGTGCCAGCAGTTTCGGGGACTTTTTGAACACTGAAGCTTTCTTT.

This rearrangement joins TRBV6-2 or TRBV6-3 to TRBJ1-5; D unclear. Germline CDR1 and CDR2: MNHEY and SVGEGT. Trimming stripped 7 bases from V and 0 bases from J, with 7 bases between. This CDR3 has 13 residues. The CDR3 reads CASTLNSNQPQHF. CDR3 DNA: TGTGCCAGCACCCTCAATAGCAATCAGCCCCAGCATTTT.

J is TRBJ2-3 and V is TRBV5-1, with 11 bases lining up with TRBD2. CDR3 length equals 16 residues. Germline V gives CDR1 SGHRS, CDR2 YFSETQ. After removal of 5 bases from V and 2 bases from J, the junction contained 7 bases not matched to a gene. This chain's CDR3 is CASRQLAGANTDTQYF. DNA of the CDR3: TGCGCCAGCAGGCAACTAGCGGGAGCTAACACAGATACGCAGTATTTT.

The J gene is TRBJ1-1, the V gene TRBV4-2; the match to TRBD1 covers 8 bases. Germline CDR1 is LGHNA and CDR2 is YNFKEQ. Germline trimming cut 5 bases from V and 3 bases from J; bases unmatched to any gene: 8. This CDR3 is 15 amino acids long. CDR3 region: CASSWADRDYTEAFF. The CDR3 nucleotides read TGTGCCAGCAGCTGGGCGGACAGGGACTACACTGAAGCTTTCTTT.

This clonotype came up a few times. J is TRBJ2-3 and V is TRBV12-3 or TRBV12-4; no reliable D call. This CDR3 region has 12 residues. Trimming took 6 bases from V and 10 from J, leaving 14 bases between them. The DNA of the CDR3 is TGTGCCAGCAGCTCTCCCGGGCCTCCGCAGTATTTT. Protein sequence: CASSSPGPPQYF.

This clonotype was counted at least ten times. The CDR3 loop reads CASTETSLLSVSYEQYF. The CDR3 DNA reads TGCGCCAGCACCGAGACTAGCTTGCTCTCCGTGTCCTACGAGCAGTACTTC. The chain uses TRBV4-1 and TRBJ2-7, with 7 nucleotides matching TRBD2. The length of the CDR3 is 17 residues. V shed 7 bases, J shed 1 base, and the junction held 16 bases outside the gene matches. Germline values: CDR1 MGHRA, CDR2 YSYEKL.

The gene calls are TRBV6-2 or TRBV6-3 and TRBJ2-7; 7 positions match TRBD2. Trimming at V came to 8 bases and at J to 0 bases, leaving 7 bases not matched to a gene. Germline V gene data show CDR1 as MNHEY and CDR2 as SVGEGT. This CDR3 contains 14 residues. This CDR3 reads CASASGTSSYEQYF. The CDR3 region has the DNA TGTGCCAGCGCGAGCGGGACCAGCTCCTACGAGCAGTACTTC.

This clonotype was detected only a few times. The V gene is TRBV12-3 or TRBV12-4, the J gene TRBJ2-3; tentative D call: TRBD1 (6 bases). This CDR3 region has 16 residues. V was cut by 5 bases and J by 4 bases, with 19 bases left in between. The CDR3 loop is CASSRNPGVPSDTQYF. CDR3 coding DNA: TGTGCCAGCAGTAGAAATCCAGGGGTCCCGTCAGATACGCAGTATTTT.

The V call is TRBV24-1, the J call TRBJ2-3, with 12 nucleotides matching TRBD2. The length of the CDR3 is 16 residues. Germline assignment: CDR1 KGHDR and CDR2 SFDVKD. With 6 bases clipped from V and 4 bases from J, the junction kept 7 bases outside the gene matches. This CDR3 is CATSLGGLAGPDTQYF. DNA for the CDR3: TGTGCCACCAGTCTAGGGGGACTAGCGGGTCCAGATACGCAGTATTTT.

The chain couples TRBV5-6 to TRBJ2-1; D gene uncertain. The CDR3 sequence is 16 residues long. Germline V gene lookup returns CDR1 SGHDT and CDR2 YYEEEE. V was shortened by 5 bases and J by 4 bases, with 19 bases between the two germline ends. The CDR3 loop reads CASSPSGRAPYNEQFF. In nucleotides, the CDR3 is TGTGCCAGCAGTCCCTCTGGACGAGCTCCTTACAATGAGCAGTTCTTC.

The J gene is TRBJ2-1, the V gene TRBV6-1; D may be TRBD2 (7 bases). From germline, CDR1 is MNHNS and CDR2 SASEGT. V lost 2 bases and J lost 8, with 16 bases in between. This CDR3 spans 15 amino acids. The CDR3 DNA reads as TGTGCCAGCAGTGAAATCTACAGGGCGGGGGATGAGCAGTTCTTC. It codes for CASSEIYRAGDEQFF.